This record looks at one TCR beta chain sequence and its context. With V trimmed by 4 bases and J by 7 bases, 13 bases remained unmatched. The CDR3 runs to 16 residues. Germline CDR1 SGHRS, CDR2 YFSETQ. Multiple V-beta primers and a C-beta primer amplified TCRB from RNA. From the multiplex PCR reads, TCRdb called clonotypes with MiXCR, one entry per CDR3 protein. The table records 9,300 or so distinct CDR3 sequences, about 70% of them present only once. The source of the sample is a study of tumor-infiltrating lymphocytes in glioblastoma multiforme. The chain uses TRBV5-1 and TRBJ1-5, with 8 bases identical to TRBD1. The clonotype was recovered from a male donor with glioblastoma. The sample was brain tumor tissue. DNA of the CDR3: TGCGCCAGCAGCCCGTCAGGGACAGGTGGGACACAGCCCCAGCATTTT. Residues: CASSPSGTGGTQPQHF.